This TCR beta chain was obtained from a study of cytomegalovirus exposure and HLA in healthy donors. The CDR3 is 14 amino acids. V lost 7 bases and J lost 5, with 17 bases in between. Germline values: CDR1 MDHEN, CDR2 SYDVKM. PCR employed 60 Vbeta and 13 Jbeta primers. The method was immunoSEQ multiplex PCR; TCRdb's version includes in-frame clones alone and lacks a portion of them. The sample holds about 44,000 clones. This sequence joins TRBV28 and TRBJ2-5; unclear D gene. This TCR was recovered from a male donor in good health and CMV-seronegative. Sequencing was carried out using PBMCs. The CDR3 spells CASTLNGLGETQYF. DNA of the CDR3: TGTGCCAGCACCCTAAACGGCCTCGGGGAGACCCAGTACTTC. The entire variable domain, with the rest obtained from reference TRBV28 and TRBJ2-5, is as follows: DVKVTQSSRYLVKRTGEKVFLECVQDMDHENMFWYRQDPGLGLRLIYFSYDVKMKEKGDIPEGYSVSREKKERFSLILESASTNQTSMYLCASTLNGLGETQYFGPGTRLLVL.